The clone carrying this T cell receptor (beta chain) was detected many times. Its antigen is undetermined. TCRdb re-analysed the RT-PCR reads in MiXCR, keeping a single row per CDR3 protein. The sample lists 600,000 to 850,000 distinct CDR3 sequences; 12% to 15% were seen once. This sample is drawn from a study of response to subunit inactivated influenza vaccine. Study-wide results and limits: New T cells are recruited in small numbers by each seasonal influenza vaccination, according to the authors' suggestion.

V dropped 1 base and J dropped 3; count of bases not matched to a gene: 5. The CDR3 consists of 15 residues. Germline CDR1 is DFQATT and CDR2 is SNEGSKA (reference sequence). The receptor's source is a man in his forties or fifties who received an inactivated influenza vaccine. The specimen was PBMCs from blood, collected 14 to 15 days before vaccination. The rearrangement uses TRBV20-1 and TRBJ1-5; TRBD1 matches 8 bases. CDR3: CSARVGTGVNQPQHF. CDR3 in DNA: TGCAGTGCTAGAGTCGGGACAGGAGTCAATCAGCCCCAGCATTTT.